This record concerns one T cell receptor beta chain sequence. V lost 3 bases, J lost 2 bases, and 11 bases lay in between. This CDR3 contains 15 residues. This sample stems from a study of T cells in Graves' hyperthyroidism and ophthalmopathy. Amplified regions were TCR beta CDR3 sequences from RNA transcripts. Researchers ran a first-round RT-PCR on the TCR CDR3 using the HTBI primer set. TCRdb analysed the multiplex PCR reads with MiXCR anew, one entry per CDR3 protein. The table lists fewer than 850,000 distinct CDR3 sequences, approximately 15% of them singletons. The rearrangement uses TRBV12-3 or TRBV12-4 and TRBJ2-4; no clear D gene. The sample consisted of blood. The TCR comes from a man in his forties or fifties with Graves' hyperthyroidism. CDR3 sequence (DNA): TGTGCCAGCAGTTTTGACGCCCTCACCAAAAACATTCAGTACTTC. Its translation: CASSFDALTKNIQYF.